Given below is one T cell receptor beta chain in context. The sample is drawn from a study of blood T cell repertoires in COVID-19. Study as a whole: Samples taken during acute and convalescent COVID-19 were collected in the United States, Italy and Spain. In each case, the material was cDNA or gDNA derived from T cells, B-cell-depleted T cells, or PBMCs.

Germline lookup yields CDR1 SGHKS and CDR2 YYEKEE (reference sequence). Between the trimmed V and J ends, which lost 4 bases and 5 bases, there was a span of 12 bases. This CDR3 comprises 13 residues. Original processing methods: Estimation of nucleated cell counts relied on the amplification of reference gene primers. Measured with immunoSEQ multiplex PCR; TCRdb has only the in-frame clones, and not every one. V, J and clone size reflect that table, while D and trimming were determined from the DNA. The profile shows some 370,000 clones, about 90% of them singletons. Sequenced: peripheral blood. The gene calls are TRBV5-5 and TRBJ1-2, with D possibly TRBD1 on 5 matching bases. This TCR came from a man between 18 and 35 years old with active or convalescent COVID-19. The CDR3 nucleotides read TGTGCCAGCAGCCTAGACAGTACGTATGGCTACACCTTC. Translating gives CASSLDSTYGYTF.